The 3 T cell receptor beta chains listed next were all sequenced from one sample in a study of Graves' ophthalmopathy and Graves' hyperthyroidism. The authors amplified TCR beta CDR3 regions, and they did so from RNA transcripts for repertoire sequencing. HTBI-primed first-round RT-PCR preceded second-round multiplex PCR. TCRdb ran MiXCR on the multiplex PCR reads and lists one entry per CDR3 protein. The sample includes around 1.1 million distinct CDR3 sequences, roughly 35% of them seen just once. The sequenced material came from peripheral blood or thyroid tissue (not recorded which). The origin of the receptors is an adult man with Graves' hyperthyroidism.

Worth noting for this clonotype: As the CDR3 is not closed by the conserved phenylalanine or tryptophan, this likely results from a read error. No DNA is shown, since the ends of the CDR3 on it are uncertain; the CDR3 is the one TCRdb lists. The rearrangement uses TRBV15 and TRBJ1-1; the D call TRBD1 from the table was never checked on the DNA. Germline V gene data show CDR1 as LNHNV and CDR2 as YYDKDF (reference sequence). The CDR3 totals 8 residues, both ends included. The CDR3 spells CATKARGL.

In its sample, this clonotype was seen a few times. The V and J genes are TRBV20-1 and TRBJ1-2; 12 bases fit TRBD1. The V gene end was trimmed by 5 bases and the J gene end by 4 bases; junction bases not matched to a gene: 5. Germline V gives CDR1 DFQATT, CDR2 SNEGSKA (reference sequence). The CDR3 length is 14 residues. CDR3 sequence: CSAWDRGHFYGYTF. The CDR3 DNA reads TGCAGTGCTTGGGACAGGGGGCATTTCTATGGCTACACCTTC.

This clonotype was observed many times. This rearrangement joins TRBV2 to TRBJ2-7, with TRBD1 as a possible D gene (6 bases). The V end was cut by 7 bases, the J end by 2 bases, with 9 bases between. Germline V gene data show CDR1 as SNHLY and CDR2 as FYNNEI. This CDR3 has 12 amino acids. CDR3 coding DNA: TGTGCCAGCAATGGGGGCGCCTACGAGCAGTACTTC. Its translation: CASNGGAYEQYF.